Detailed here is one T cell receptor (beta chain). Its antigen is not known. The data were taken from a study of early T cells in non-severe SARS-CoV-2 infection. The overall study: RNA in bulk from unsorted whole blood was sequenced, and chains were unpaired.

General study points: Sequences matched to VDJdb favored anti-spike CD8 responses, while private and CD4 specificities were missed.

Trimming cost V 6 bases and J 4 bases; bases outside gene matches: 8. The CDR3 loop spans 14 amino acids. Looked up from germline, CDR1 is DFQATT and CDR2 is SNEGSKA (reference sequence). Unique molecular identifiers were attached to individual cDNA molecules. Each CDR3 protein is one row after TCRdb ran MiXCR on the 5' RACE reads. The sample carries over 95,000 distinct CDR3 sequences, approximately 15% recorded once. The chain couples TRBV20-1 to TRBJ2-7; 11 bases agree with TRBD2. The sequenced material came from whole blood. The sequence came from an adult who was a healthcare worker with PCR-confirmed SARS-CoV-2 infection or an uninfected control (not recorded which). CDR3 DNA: TGCAGTGCCCAAACTAGCGGGAGTTCGTACGAGCAGTACTTC. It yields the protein CSAQTSGSSYEQYF.